This passage covers 9 T cell receptor beta chains from one sample sequenced in a study of regulatory T cells in long-lasting Graves disease. HTBI primers from iRepertoire and Arm-PCR of CDR3 regions yielded the TCR beta libraries. TCRdb passed the multiplex PCR reads through MiXCR, listing each CDR3 protein once. The table has a few hundred thousand distinct CDR3 sequences, roughly 12% seen once. Noted time point: newly diagnosed GD, antithyroid drugs for less than 3 months. PBMCs were the source of the RNA used for TCR sequencing. These data also formed part of another study, on T cells in Graves' hyperthyroidism and ophthalmopathy.

The sample in question was peripheral blood mononuclear cells (PBMCs), obtained at new diagnosis, from a patient treated with antithyroid drugs. All receptors derive from a woman aged 18 to 35 with Graves disease.

This clonotype was recorded at least ten times. CDR3 nucleotides: TGTGCCAGCAGTTACCGTTTGACAAATCACGATACGCAGTATTTT. As protein: CASSYRLTNHDTQYF. The chain uses TRBV6-5 and TRBJ2-3; D remains ambiguous. Trimming removed 2 bases at V and 6 bases at J, with 15 bases between. This CDR3 contains 15 residues. Germline CDR1 is MNHEY and CDR2 is SVGAGI.

The chain links TRBV15 to TRBJ1-1, with D possibly matching TRBD1 (5 bases). This CDR3 has 15 amino acids. The V and J ends lost 5 bases and 7 bases respectively, with 20 bases between them. Germline values: CDR1 LNHNV, CDR2 YYDKDF (reference sequence). Written as DNA, the CDR3 is TGTGCCACCAGCCGAGTGGAGGGGCTGGCTGGTGAAGCTTTCTTT. Protein: CATSRVEGLAGEAFF.

In this sample, this clonotype turned up a few times. The V gene is TRBV28, the J gene TRBJ2-7; 14 bases fit TRBD2. With V trimmed by 2 bases and J by 3 bases, 18 bases remained unmatched. Germline assignment: CDR1 MDHEN and CDR2 SYDVKM. The CDR3 totals 21 residues. CDR3 DNA sequence: TGTGCCAGCAGTTTAGGCCTTCAGCGGACTAGCGGGAGGTTAGGGATCTACGAGCAGTACTTC. It is translated as CASSLGLQRTSGRLGIYEQYF. Complete variable domain (other parts from reference TRBV28 and TRBJ2-7): DVKVTQSSRYLVKRTGEKVFLECVQDMDHENMFWYRQDPGLGLRLIYFSYDVKMKEKGDIPEGYSVSREKKERFSLILESASTNQTSMYLCASSLGLQRTSGRLGIYEQYFGPGTRLTVT.

This clonotype was counted many times. The chain's CDR3 is CASSLDRDRSRPQHF. CDR3 in DNA: TGTGCCAGCAGCTTAGACCGGGACAGGAGCAGGCCCCAGCATTTT. This sequence joins TRBV7-8 and TRBJ1-5, with 8 bases fitting TRBD1. This CDR3 region has 15 residues. The germline V gene has CDR1 SGHVS and CDR2 FQNEAQ. J lost 9 bases, V lost 1 base, and 8 bases had no gene match.

This clonotype appeared many times. This chain connects TRBV10-3 to TRBJ1-3; TRBD1 might be the D (5 bases). CDR3 length: 16 amino acids. Germline V gene data show CDR1 as ENHRY and CDR2 as SYGVKD. V lost 5 bases and J 2 bases, leaving 16 bases between the germline ends. CDR3 in DNA: TGTGCCATCAGTCCCAAAGCGGACAACGCTGGAAACACCATATATTTT. This sequence encodes CAISPKADNAGNTIYF.

This clonotype was recorded many times. The rearrangement joins TRBV7-9 to TRBJ2-5; D not certain. Trimming removed 1 base at V and 0 bases at J, with 6 bases between. Germline CDR1 SEHNR, CDR2 FQNEAQ (reference sequence). This CDR3 has 14 residues. CDR3 protein: CASSLDRYQETQYF. CDR3 nucleotide sequence: TGTGCCAGCAGCTTAGATCGGTACCAAGAGACCCAGTACTTC.

V and J are TRBV20-1 and TRBJ2-2, with a weak D call TRBD1 (6 bases). Germline assignment: CDR1 DFQATT and CDR2 SNEGSKA (reference sequence). The CDR3 extends over 12 amino acids. Between the trimmed V and J ends, which lost 3 bases and 8 bases, there was a span of 10 bases. In DNA form, the CDR3 reads TGCAGTGCTAGGTCAGGGGAGGGGGAGCTGTTTTTT. Its translation is CSARSGEGELFF.

The table lists this clonotype with a few counts. The chain is built from TRBV20-1 and TRBJ2-1, with 10 nucleotides matching TRBD2. The CDR3 runs to 15 residues. The V gene end was trimmed by 4 bases and the J gene end by 9 bases; junction bases not matched to a gene: 12. Germline lookup yields CDR1 DFQATT and CDR2 SNEGSKA (reference sequence). Here the CDR3 DNA reads TGCAGTGCTATAAGGATAGCGGGAGGTCGGGTTGAGCAGTTCTTC. Translated, it gives CSAIRIAGGRVEQFF.

To note about this clonotype: It may be a read error: a sequence one base away is much more abundant. This chain joins TRBV7-9 and TRBJ1-2; no clear D gene. Germline V CDR1 and CDR2: SEHNR, FQNEAQ (reference sequence). Trimming removed 3 bases from V and 3 bases from J, with 14 bases in between. The CDR3 spans 15 residues. CDR3 residues: CASSLVGLSYYGYTF. The CDR3 DNA follows: TGTGCCAGCAGCTTGGTTGGGTTATCGTACTATGGCTACACCTTC.